The rows below give T cell receptor beta chains drawn from one sample of a study of T cell repertoires in cytomegalovirus infection. These receptors' antigens are unknown. TCRdb called the reads again in MiXCR, with one record for every CDR3 protein. The table shows about 830,000 distinct CDR3 sequences, with over 25% occurring only once. The sequenced sample was cultured CD8+ T cells from PBMCs, obtained from culture after CMV antigen stimulation. These receptors all come from a human donor in good health (CMV status not recorded). Some clones in this sample may be carry-over from other donors' samples. Each CDR3 is given with its conserved first and last residue. Fields, in order: D gene, J gene, CDR3 length, clone size, V gene, CDR3 DNA, CDR3 protein. D genes are given only for firm matches. A clone size is listed for some rows: how often the clone was seen (once, few, many), or a class if it is expanded.

>.|TRBJ2-5|15|few|TRBV7-9
TGTGCCAGCAGCTCACCCAAGGAGGGCCAAGAGACCCAGTACTTC
CASSSPKEGQETQYF
>.|TRBJ1-1|13|.|TRBV19
TGTGCCAGTGGAAGGAGCATGAACACTGAAGCTTTCTTT
CASGRSMNTEAFF
>TRBD2|TRBJ2-4|14|.|TRBV5-6
TGTGCCAGCAGCCTTGGGGGTAGCGGGGGGGCCAGAGTCTTC
CASSLGGSGGARVF
>.|TRBJ1-1|15|many|TRBV12-3/TRBV12-4
TGTGCCAGCAGTTTCAGACGGTCCGGGGTGGGGGAAGCTTTCTTT
CASSFRRSGVGEAFF
>.|TRBJ2-3|14|.|TRBV28
TGTGCCAGCGGGGTTTGGGGGGACGCAGATACGCAGTATTTT
CASGVWGDADTQYF
>TRBD2|TRBJ2-7|14|few|TRBV27
TGTGCCAGCACCCCGGGGGGGGGCGTATACGAGCAGTACTTC
CASTPGGGVYEQYF
>.|TRBJ2-1|15|.|TRBV4-1
TGCGCCAGCAGCTACCAGTATGATTCCTACAATGAGCAGTTCTTC
CASSYQYDSYNEQFF
>.|TRBJ2-2|15|.|TRBV7-8
TGTGCCAGCAGCTTAGTTACGGCTTCGCACGGGGAGCTGTTTTTT
CASSLVTASHGELFF
>.|TRBJ1-2|13|.|TRBV2
TGTGCCAGCAGGCCAACAAAAGGGGGTGGCTACACCTTC
CASRPTKGGGYTF
>.|TRBJ1-2|14|.|TRBV6-6
TGTGCCAGCATCCCCGGGCCCCAACTTTATGGCTACACCTTC
CASIPGPQLYGYTF
>.|TRBJ2-2|12|.|TRBV24-1
TGTGCCACCCGTGAGGGGGACGGGGAGCTGTTTTTT
CATREGDGELFF
>TRBD1|TRBJ1-5|17|many|TRBV7-8
TGTGCCAGCAGTTTCCTTGCCCAACAGGGGAGGAATCAGCCCCAGCATTTT
CASSFLAQQGRNQPQHF
>.|TRBJ1-3|17|many|TRBV7-8
TGTGCCAGCAGCTTAGAAATAAGACACAACTCTGGAAACACCATATATTTT
CASSLEIRHNSGNTIYF
>.|TRBJ2-1|15|medium-sized|TRBV6-1
TGTGCCAGCAGTGCCGGGGGACACGGAGACAATGAGCAGTTCTTC
CASSAGGHGDNEQFF
>.|TRBJ1-2|16|few|TRBV2
TGTGCCAGCAGTGATCCCGTGGCGGGAGTTAACTATGGCTACACCTTC
CASSDPVAGVNYGYTF
>TRBD2|TRBJ2-1|18|.|TRBV6-6
TGTGCCAGCAGTTACCCCCGAGTTCGCGGGGGAGAGGGTAATGAGCAGTTCTTC
CASSYPRVRGGEGNEQFF
>.|TRBJ1-2|11|.|TRBV10-3
TGTGCCATCAGATGGGTTAAGGGCTACACCTTC
CAIRWVKGYTF
>TRBD2|TRBJ2-1|15|few|TRBV19
TGTGCCAGTAGTATTGCGGGACTAGTCCTCAATGAGCAGTTCTTC
CASSIAGLVLNEQFF
>.|TRBJ1-2|15|.|TRBV2
TGTGCCAGCAGTGAAGAAGGACGCCAGCTCGAAGGCTACACCTTC
CASSEEGRQLEGYTF
>.|TRBJ2-4|14|few|TRBV12-3/TRBV12-4
TGTGCCAGCAGTTTAGGGGGGGCGGAAAACATTCAGTACTTC
CASSLGGAENIQYF
>.|TRBJ1-1|14|.|TRBV6-6
TGTGCCAGCACAAAAGATTGGATGAACACTGAAGCTTTCTTT
CASTKDWMNTEAFF
>.|TRBJ2-1|11|.|TRBV5-4
TGTGCCACCGTCCTTTACAATGAGCAGTTCTTC
CATVLYNEQFF
>TRBD2|TRBJ2-2|16|few|TRBV4-3
TGCGCCAGCAGCCAAGATATGGTTGGGGGGGCCGGGGAGCTGTTTTTT
CASSQDMVGGAGELFF
>TRBD2|TRBJ2-3|17|.|TRBV6-6
TGTGCCGGCAGTTACCTCGGACTAGCGGGAAGCACAGATACGCAGTATTTT
CAGSYLGLAGSTDTQYF
>.|TRBJ2-1|14|.|TRBV11-3
TGTGCCAGCAGCCGAGGGATAGGCCGAGATGAGCAGTTCTTC
CASSRGIGRDEQFF
>.|TRBJ2-2|14|.|TRBV7-9
TGTGTCAGCAGCCCATCACAAACCACCGGGGAGCTGTTTTTT
CVSSPSQTTGELFF
>TRBD1|TRBJ2-7|19|many|TRBV7-9
TGTGCCAGCAGCTTAGGGTCCGGGACAGGCCTTACTAGCTCCTACGAGCAGTACTTC
CASSLGSGTGLTSSYEQYF
>.|TRBJ2-2|13|.|TRBV14
TGTGCCAGCAGCCCTTGGGCGACCGGGGAGCTGTTTTTT
CASSPWATGELFF
>.|TRBJ2-1|8|.|TRBV2
TGTGCCAGCAGCGCCAAGTTCTTC
CASSAKFF
>.|TRBJ1-2|12|many|TRBV29-1
TGCAGCGTCCTCGGACCGGAAGGTGGCTACACCTTC
CSVLGPEGGYTF
>.|TRBJ2-1|13|many|TRBV7-2
TGTGCCAGCAGTTTAAACAGACGGTATGAGCAGTTCTTC
CASSLNRRYEQFF
>.|TRBJ2-3|13|few|TRBV9
TGTGCCAGCAGCGTAGTAAGCACAGATACGCAGTATTTT
CASSVVSTDTQYF
>TRBD2|TRBJ2-5|14|many|TRBV6-5
TGTGCCAGCAGATTAGCGGGGGGCCGGGAGACCCAGTACTTC
CASRLAGGRETQYF
>TRBD1|TRBJ2-3|16|few|TRBV6-1
TGTGCCAGCAGCCCTGGGACAGAAGGGTTCACAGATACGCAGTATTTT
CASSPGTEGFTDTQYF
>TRBD1|TRBJ2-3|17|.|TRBV6-2/TRBV6-3
TGTGCCAGCAGTTACTCAGGAGACAGGGGGTGGACAGATACGCAGTATTTT
CASSYSGDRGWTDTQYF
>.|TRBJ2-1|13|few|TRBV12-3/TRBV12-4
TGTGCCAGCAACAGAGGGGGTGGAAGGGAGCAGTTCTTC
CASNRGGGREQFF
>TRBD1|TRBJ1-5|16|.|TRBV6-2/TRBV6-3
TGTGCCAGCAGTCCCTGGGGGACAGGGGGCAATCAGCCCCAGCATTTT
CASSPWGTGGNQPQHF
>.|TRBJ2-7|14|.|TRBV20-1
TGCAGTGCTAGAGATCTGGAACAGGGTTACGAGCAGTACTTC
CSARDLEQGYEQYF
>.|TRBJ2-3|15|many|TRBV7-9
TGTGCCAGCAGCTCGGGGGTCTCTAGCACAGATACGCAGTATTTT
CASSSGVSSTDTQYF
>TRBD1|TRBJ2-5|12|few|TRBV29-1
TGCAGCACCGGGACAGGGGGGGAGACCCAGTACTTC
CSTGTGGETQYF
>.|TRBJ1-1|14|many|TRBV12-3/TRBV12-4
TGTGCCAGCAGTCCCGGAGGGATATACACTGAAGCTTTCTTT
CASSPGGIYTEAFF
>.|TRBJ2-3|20|.|TRBV4-1
TGCGCCAGCAGTCCATCCGGACATGAAACAGTCCTAGGTAGCACAGATACGCAGTATTTT
CASSPSGHETVLGSTDTQYF
>.|TRBJ2-7|12|.|TRBV12-3/TRBV12-4
TGTGCCAGCAGTTTCTCGGGGGTCGAGCAGTACTTC
CASSFSGVEQYF
>.|TRBJ1-1|14|.|TRBV7-6
TGTGCCAGCAGCGGGGGACTACAGAACACTGAAGCTTTCTTT
CASSGGLQNTEAFF
>TRBD1|TRBJ1-2|17|few|TRBV27
TGTGCCAGCAGTTTATCGACCGGACAGGGAAACAACTATGGCTACACCTTC
CASSLSTGQGNNYGYTF
>.|TRBJ2-5|14|.|TRBV12-3/TRBV12-4
TGTGCCAGCAGACACCCGGCCCCTTGGGAGACCCAGTACTTC
CASRHPAPWETQYF
>.|TRBJ2-7|16|.|TRBV5-6
TGTGCCAGCAGCTTGGCCAGGGGGGTTCTTCTCTACGAGCAGTACTTC
CASSLARGVLLYEQYF
>.|TRBJ2-1|17|.|TRBV27
TGTGCCAGCAGTTTATCGGCCGGGCCTACACCCTACAATGAGCAGTTCTTC
CASSLSAGPTPYNEQFF
>.|TRBJ2-5|16|few|TRBV6-5
TGTGCCAGCACTCCCCTTGGGGGGGGGCCTGTGGAGACCCAGTACTTC
CASTPLGGGPVETQYF
>.|TRBJ2-1|13|few|TRBV9
TGTGCCAGCAGCCAACGGACAGTACATGAGCAGTTCTTC
CASSQRTVHEQFF
>TRBD1|TRBJ1-2|16|.|TRBV4-3
TGCGCCAGCAGCCAAGACTTACTGGACAGGTCCTATGGCTACACCTTC
CASSQDLLDRSYGYTF
>.|TRBJ2-1|14|.|TRBV27
TGTGCCAGCAGTTTAGAAGCCCTAGCCAATGAGCAGTTCTTC
CASSLEALANEQFF
>TRBD2|TRBJ2-7|14|few|TRBV7-9
TGTGCCAGCAGCTCGGGACTAGCGGGGGGTGAGCAGTACTTC
CASSSGLAGGEQYF
>.|TRBJ2-7|16|few|TRBV13
TGTGCCAGCAGCCCCTCAGGGGGGCCAGGATTCTACGAGCAGTACTTC
CASSPSGGPGFYEQYF
>.|TRBJ1-1|15|.|TRBV28
TGTGCCAGCAGTCCGGTGGGGACTGCGGGCACTGAAGCTTTCTTT
CASSPVGTAGTEAFF